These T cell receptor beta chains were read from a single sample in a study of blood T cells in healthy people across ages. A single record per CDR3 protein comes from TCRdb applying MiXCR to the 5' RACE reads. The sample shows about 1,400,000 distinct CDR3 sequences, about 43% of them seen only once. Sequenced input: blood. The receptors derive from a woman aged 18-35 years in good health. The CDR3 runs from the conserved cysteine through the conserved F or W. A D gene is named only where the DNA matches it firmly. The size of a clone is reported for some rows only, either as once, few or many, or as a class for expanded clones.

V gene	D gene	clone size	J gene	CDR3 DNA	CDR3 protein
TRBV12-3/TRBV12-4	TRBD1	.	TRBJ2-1	TGTGCCAGCAGTTTTAATTCGGGGACAGTCTACAATGAGCAGTTCTTC	CASSFNSGTVYNEQFF
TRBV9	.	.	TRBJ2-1	TGTGCCAGCAGCGTAGAAATAGAGGCAATCGGGTACAATGAGCAGTTCTTC	CASSVEIEAIGYNEQFF
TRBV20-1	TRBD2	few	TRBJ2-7	TGCAGTGCTGGACTAGCGGGGGTCGCCTACGAGCAGTACTTC	CSAGLAGVAYEQYF
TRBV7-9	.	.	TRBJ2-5	TGTGCCAGCAGCTTGACGGGACTCTTGGAGACCCAGTACTTC	CASSLTGLLETQYF
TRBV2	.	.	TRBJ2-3	TGTGCCAGCAGTGTCACTAGGCGTCCAGATACGCAGTATTTT	CASSVTRRPDTQYF
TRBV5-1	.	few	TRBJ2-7	TGCGCCAGCAGCTTGTCCGGGGATCGCTACGAGCAGTACTTC	CASSLSGDRYEQYF
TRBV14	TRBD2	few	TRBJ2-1	TGTGCCAGCAGTCGAAGCGGGACTAGCGGACGCAATGAGCAGTTCTTC	CASSRSGTSGRNEQFF
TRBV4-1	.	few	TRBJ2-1	TGCGCCAGCAGCCCGCCCGGCCAGCTCTCCTACAATGAGCAGTTCTTC	CASSPPGQLSYNEQFF
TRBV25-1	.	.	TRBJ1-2	TGTGCCAGCAGTGAATTGGGCGGGGGACGGGGTGGCTACACCTTC	CASSELGGGRGGYTF
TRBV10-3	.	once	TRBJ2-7	TGTGCCATCAGTGGGGGGTTCGGCGAGCAGTACTTC	CAISGGFGEQYF
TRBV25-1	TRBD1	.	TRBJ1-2	TGTGCCAGCAGTGACTTACAGGGGGCGGACTATGGCTACACCTTC	CASSDLQGADYGYTF
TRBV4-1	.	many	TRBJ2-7	TGCGCCAGCAGTGTTGGTGGACAGACGCTCGAGCAGTACTTC	CASSVGGQTLEQYF
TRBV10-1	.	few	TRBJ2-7	TGCGCCAGCAGCTCGGGTCTGGGGTACTACGAGCAGTACTTC	CASSSGLGYYEQYF
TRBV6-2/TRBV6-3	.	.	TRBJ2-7	TGTGCCAGCAGTCGCGGGACAGACCAAATTCCGAGCGAGCAGTACTTC	CASSRGTDQIPSEQYF
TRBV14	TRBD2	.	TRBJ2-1	TGTGCCAGCAGCCGGACCGGGACTAGCGGGAGCAATGGGCAGTTCTTC	CASSRTGTSGSNGQFF
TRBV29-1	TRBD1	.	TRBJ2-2	TGCAGCGTCAATAAACCGGGACAGGGGGAACTCGGGGAGCTGTTTTTT	CSVNKPGQGELGELFF
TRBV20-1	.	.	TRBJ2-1	TGCAGTGCTAGTGCCCATTCTATGTATGAGCAGTTCTTC	CSASAHSMYEQFF